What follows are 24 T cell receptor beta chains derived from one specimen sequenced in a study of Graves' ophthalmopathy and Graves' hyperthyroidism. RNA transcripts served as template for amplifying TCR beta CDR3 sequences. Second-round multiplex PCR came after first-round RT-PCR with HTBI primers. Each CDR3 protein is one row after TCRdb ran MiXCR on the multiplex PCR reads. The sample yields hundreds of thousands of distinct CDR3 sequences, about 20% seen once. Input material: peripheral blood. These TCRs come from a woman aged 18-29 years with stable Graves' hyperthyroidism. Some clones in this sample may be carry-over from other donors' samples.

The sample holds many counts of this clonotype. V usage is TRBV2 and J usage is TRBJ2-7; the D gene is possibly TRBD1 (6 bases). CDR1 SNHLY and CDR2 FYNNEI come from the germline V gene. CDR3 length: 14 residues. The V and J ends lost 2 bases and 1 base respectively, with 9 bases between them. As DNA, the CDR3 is TGTGCCAGCAGTGAATATGGACAGTCCTACGAGCAGTACTTC. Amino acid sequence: CASSEYGQSYEQYF.

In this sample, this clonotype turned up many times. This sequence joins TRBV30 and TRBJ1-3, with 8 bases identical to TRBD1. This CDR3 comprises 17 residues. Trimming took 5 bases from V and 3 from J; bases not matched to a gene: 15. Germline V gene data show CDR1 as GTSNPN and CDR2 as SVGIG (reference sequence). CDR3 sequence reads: CAWSQRDRLVFGNTIYF. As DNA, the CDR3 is TGTGCCTGGTCTCAGAGGGACAGGCTGGTGTTTGGAAACACCATATATTTT.

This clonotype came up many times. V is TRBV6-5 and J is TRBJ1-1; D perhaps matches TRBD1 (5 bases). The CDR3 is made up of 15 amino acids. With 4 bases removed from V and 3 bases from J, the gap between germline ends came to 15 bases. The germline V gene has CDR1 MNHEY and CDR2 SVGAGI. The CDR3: CASSSRDGWDTEAFF. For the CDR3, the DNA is TGTGCCAGCAGTTCCCGGGACGGGTGGGACACTGAAGCTTTCTTT.

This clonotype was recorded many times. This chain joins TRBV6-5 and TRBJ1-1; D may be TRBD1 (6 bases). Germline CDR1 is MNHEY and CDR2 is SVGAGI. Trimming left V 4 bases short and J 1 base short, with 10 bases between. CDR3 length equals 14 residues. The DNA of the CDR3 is TGTGCCAGCAGTTTACAGGGTCGGAACACTGAAGCTTTCTTT. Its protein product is CASSLQGRNTEAFF.

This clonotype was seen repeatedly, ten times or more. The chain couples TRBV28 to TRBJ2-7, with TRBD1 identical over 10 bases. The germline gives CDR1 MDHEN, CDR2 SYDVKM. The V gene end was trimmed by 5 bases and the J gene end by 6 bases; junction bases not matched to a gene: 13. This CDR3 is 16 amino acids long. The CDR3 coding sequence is TGTGCCAGCAGTAGCCGGGACAGGGGAATGGTTGGCGAGCAGTACTTC. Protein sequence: CASSSRDRGMVGEQYF.

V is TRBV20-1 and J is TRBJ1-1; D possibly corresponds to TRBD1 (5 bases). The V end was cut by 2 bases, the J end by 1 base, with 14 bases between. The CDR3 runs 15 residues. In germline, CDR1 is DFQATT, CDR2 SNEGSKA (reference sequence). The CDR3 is CSARPAGSGNTEAFF. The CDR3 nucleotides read TGCAGTGCTAGACCGGCAGGGAGTGGGAACACTGAAGCTTTCTTT.

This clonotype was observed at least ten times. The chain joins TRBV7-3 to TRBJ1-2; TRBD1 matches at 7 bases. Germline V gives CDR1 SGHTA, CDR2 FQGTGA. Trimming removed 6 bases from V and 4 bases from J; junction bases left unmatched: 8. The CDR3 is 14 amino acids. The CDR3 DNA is TGTGCCAGCAGTTCCGACAGGGAGGGCTATGGCTACACCTTC. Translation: CASSSDREGYGYTF.

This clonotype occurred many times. DNA for the CDR3: TGCAGCGTAGACAGGGCGGCTGAAGCTTTCTTT. Translating gives CSVDRAAEAFF. The V and J genes are TRBV29-1 and TRBJ1-1; 7 bases fit TRBD1. Germline CDR1 and CDR2: SQVTM and ANQGSEA. The V and J ends lost 6 bases and 6 bases, in that order; junction bases with no gene match: 4. The CDR3 length is 11 residues. Full variable domain (rest looked up from reference TRBV29-1 and TRBJ1-1): SAVISQKPSRDICQRGTSLTIQCQVDSQVTMMFWYRQQPGQSLTLIATANQGSEATYESGFVIDKFPISRPNLTFSTLTVSNMSPEDSSIYLCSVDRAAEAFFGQGTRLTVV.

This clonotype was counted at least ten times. As DNA, the CDR3 is TGTGCCAGCAAAATTTATGACAGTTCCTATCAGCCCCAGCATTTT. Protein sequence: CASKIYDSSYQPQHF. The chain is built from TRBV6-1 and TRBJ1-5; the D gene is possibly TRBD1 (5 bases). Deletions cut 7 bases from V and 5 bases from J, with 18 bases between. Germline CDR1 reads MNHNS; CDR2 reads SASEGT. The CDR3 runs 15 residues.

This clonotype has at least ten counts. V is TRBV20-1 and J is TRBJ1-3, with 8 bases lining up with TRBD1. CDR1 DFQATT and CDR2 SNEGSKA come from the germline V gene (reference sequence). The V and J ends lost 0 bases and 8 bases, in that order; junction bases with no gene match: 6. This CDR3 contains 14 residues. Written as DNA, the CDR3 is TGCAGTGCTAGAGATGGGGACAGGACGGACACCATATATTTT. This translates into CSARDGDRTDTIYF.

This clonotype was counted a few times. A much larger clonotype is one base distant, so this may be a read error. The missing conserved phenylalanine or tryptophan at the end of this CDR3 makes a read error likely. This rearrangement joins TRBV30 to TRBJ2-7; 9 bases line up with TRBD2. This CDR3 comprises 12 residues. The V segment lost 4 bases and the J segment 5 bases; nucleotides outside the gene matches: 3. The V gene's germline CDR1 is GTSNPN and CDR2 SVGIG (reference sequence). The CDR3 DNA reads TGTGCCTGGAAGGCTAGCGGGAACGAGCAGTACCTC. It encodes CAWKASGNEQYL.

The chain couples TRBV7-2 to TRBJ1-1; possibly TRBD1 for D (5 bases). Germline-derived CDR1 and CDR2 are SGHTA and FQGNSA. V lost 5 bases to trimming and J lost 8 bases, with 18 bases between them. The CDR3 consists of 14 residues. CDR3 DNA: TGTGCCAGCAGCCCCCGGCGAGGGGCAGGGGAAGCTTTCTTT. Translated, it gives CASSPRRGAGEAFF.

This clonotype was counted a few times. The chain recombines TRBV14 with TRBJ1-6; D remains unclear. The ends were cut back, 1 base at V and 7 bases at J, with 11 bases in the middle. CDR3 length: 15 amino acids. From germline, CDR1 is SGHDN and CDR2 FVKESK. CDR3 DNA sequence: TGTGCCAGCAGCCAAGCCACGATAGGGAATTCACCCCTCCACTTT. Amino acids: CASSQATIGNSPLHF.

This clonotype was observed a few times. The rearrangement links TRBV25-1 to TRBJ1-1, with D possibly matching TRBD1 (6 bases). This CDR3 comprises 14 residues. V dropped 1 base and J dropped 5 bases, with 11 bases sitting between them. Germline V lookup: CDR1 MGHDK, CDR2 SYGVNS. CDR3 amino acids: CASSESGVLTEAFF. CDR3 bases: TGTGCCAGCAGTGAATCAGGGGTCTTAACTGAAGCTTTCTTT.

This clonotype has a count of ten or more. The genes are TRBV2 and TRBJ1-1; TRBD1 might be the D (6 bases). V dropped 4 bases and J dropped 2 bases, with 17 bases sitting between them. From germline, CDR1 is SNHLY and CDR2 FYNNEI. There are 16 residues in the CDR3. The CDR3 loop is CASSVRGLPVNTEAFF. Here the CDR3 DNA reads TGTGCCAGCAGTGTCAGGGGTCTGCCCGTAAACACTGAAGCTTTCTTT.

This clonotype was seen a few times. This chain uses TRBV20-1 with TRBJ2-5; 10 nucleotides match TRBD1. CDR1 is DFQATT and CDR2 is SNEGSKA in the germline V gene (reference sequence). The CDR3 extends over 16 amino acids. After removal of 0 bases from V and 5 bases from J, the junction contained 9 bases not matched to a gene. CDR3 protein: CSARDFWGQGRETQYF. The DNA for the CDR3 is TGCAGTGCTAGAGATTTCTGGGGACAGGGGCGTGAGACCCAGTACTTC.

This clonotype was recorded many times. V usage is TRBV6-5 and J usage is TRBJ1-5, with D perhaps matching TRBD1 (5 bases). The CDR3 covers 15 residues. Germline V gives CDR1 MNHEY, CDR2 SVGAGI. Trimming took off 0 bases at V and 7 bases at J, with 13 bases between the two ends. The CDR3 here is CASSYSKGEGQPQHF. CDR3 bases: TGTGCCAGCAGTTACTCGAAAGGGGAAGGACAGCCCCAGCATTTT.

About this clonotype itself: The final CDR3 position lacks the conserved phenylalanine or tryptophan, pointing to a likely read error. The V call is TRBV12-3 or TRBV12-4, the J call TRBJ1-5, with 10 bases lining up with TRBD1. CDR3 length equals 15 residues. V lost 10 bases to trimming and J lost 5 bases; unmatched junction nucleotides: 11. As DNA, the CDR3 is TGTGCCACCACCCGGACAGGGGGTAATTATCAGCCCCAGCATTGT. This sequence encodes CATTRTGGNYQPQHC.

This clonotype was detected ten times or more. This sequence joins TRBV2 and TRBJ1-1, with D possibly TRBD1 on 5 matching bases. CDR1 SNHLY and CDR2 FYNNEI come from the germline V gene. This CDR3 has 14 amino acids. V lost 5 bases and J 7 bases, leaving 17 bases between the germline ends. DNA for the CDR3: TGTGCCAGCAGTTTTCTCCGGGACGGCAATGAAGCTTTCTTT. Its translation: CASSFLRDGNEAFF. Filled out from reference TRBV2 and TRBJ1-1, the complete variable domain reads EPEVTQTPSHQVTQMGQEVILRCVPISNHLYFYWYRQILGQKVEFLVSFYNNEISEKSEIFDDQFSVERPDGSNFTLKIRSTKLEDSAMYFCASSFLRDGNEAFFGQGTRLTVV.

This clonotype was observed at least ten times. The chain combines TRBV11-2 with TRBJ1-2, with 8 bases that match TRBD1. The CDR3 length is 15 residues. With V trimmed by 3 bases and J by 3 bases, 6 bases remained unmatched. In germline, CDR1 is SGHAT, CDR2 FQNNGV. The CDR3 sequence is CASSLEDRVYYGYTF. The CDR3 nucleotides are TGTGCCAGCAGCTTGGAGGACAGGGTATACTATGGCTACACCTTC.

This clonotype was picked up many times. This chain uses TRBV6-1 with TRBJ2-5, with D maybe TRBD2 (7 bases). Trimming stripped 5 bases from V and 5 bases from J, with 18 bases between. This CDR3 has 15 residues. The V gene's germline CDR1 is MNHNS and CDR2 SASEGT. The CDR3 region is CASSPRGLGGETQYF. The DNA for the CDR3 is TGTGCCAGCAGTCCTCGGGGGCTCGGGGGGGAGACCCAGTACTTC.

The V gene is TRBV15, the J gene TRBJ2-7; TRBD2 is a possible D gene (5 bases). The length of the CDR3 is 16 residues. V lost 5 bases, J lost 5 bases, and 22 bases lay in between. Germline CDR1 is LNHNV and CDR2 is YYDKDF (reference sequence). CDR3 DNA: TGTGCCACCAGCGGTAGCGTCTGGGATTACCTAGACGAGCAGTACTTC. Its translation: CATSGSVWDYLDEQYF.

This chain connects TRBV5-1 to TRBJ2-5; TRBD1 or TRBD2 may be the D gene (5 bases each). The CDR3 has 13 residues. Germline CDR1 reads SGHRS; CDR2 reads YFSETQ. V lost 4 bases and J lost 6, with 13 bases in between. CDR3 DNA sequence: TGCGCCAGCAGCGAGGGGACGGAACAGACCCAGTACTTC. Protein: CASSEGTEQTQYF.

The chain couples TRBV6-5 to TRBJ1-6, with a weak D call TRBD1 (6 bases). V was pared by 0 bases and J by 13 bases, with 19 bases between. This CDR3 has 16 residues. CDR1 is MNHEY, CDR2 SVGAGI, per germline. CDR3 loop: CASSYSSGGPKVPLHF. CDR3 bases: TGTGCCAGCAGTTACTCGAGTGGGGGGCCGAAAGTTCCCCTCCACTTT.